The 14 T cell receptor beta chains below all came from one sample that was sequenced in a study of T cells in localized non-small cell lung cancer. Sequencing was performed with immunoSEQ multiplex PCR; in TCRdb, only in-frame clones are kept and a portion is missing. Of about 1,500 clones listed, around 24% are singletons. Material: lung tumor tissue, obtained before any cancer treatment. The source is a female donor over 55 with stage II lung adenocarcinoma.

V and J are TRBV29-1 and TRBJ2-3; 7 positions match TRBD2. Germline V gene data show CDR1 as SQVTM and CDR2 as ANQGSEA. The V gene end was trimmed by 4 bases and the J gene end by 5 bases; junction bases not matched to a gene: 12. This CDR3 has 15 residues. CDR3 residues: CSVGGSGGSQDTQYF. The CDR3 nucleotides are TGCAGCGTTGGAGGGTCGGGCGGGAGTCAAGATACGCAGTATTTT.

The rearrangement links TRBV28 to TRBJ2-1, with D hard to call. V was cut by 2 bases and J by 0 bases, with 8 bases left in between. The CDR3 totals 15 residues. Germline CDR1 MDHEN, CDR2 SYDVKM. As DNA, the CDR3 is TGTGCCAGCAGTTTAGGACGGAACTCCTACAATGAGCAGTTCTTC. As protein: CASSLGRNSYNEQFF.

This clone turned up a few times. The CDR3 nucleotides are TGTGCCAGCAGTCTCCGGGACAGGGGCGCCGCAGATGGCTACACCTTC. It specifies CASSLRDRGAADGYTF. The rearrangement joins TRBV6-8 to TRBJ1-2; 10 bases are shared with TRBD1. The ends lost 5 bases at V and 6 bases at J; junction bases unmatched: 12. The CDR3 covers 16 residues. The germline V gene encodes CDR1 MNHGY and CDR2 SAAAGT.

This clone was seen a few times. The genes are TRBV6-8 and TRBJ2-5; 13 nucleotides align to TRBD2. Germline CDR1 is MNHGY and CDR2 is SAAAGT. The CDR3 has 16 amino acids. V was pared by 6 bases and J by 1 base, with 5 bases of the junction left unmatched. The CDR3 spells CASRLGTSGTQETQYF. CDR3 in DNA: TGTGCCAGCAGACTCGGGACTAGCGGGACCCAAGAGACCCAGTACTTC.

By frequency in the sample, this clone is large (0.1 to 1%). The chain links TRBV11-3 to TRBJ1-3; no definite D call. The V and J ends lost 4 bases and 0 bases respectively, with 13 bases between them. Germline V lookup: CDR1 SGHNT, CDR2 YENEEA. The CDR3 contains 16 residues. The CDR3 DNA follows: TGTGCCAGCAGCTCTGGGAGCGGCGACTCTGGAAACACCATATATTTT. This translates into CASSSGSGDSGNTIYF.

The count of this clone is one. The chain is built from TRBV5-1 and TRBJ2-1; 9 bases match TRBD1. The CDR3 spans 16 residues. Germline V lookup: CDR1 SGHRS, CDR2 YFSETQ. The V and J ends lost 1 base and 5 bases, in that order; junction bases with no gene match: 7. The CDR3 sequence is CASSLRTGALNNEQFF. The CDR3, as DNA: TGCGCCAGCAGCTTGCGGACAGGGGCACTTAACAATGAGCAGTTCTTC.

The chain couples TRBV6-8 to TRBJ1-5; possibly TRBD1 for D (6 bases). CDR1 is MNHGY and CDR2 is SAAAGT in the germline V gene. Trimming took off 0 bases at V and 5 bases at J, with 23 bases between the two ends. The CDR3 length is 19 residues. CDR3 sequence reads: CASSYSILSGGPSYQPQHF. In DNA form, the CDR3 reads TGTGCCAGCAGTTACTCGATCCTAAGCGGGGGCCCTTCGTATCAGCCCCAGCATTTT.

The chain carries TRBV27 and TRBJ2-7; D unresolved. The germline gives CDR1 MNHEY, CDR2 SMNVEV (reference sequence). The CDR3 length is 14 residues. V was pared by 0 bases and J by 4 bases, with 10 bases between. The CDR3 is CASSLSIGSYEQYF. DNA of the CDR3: TGTGCCAGCAGTTTATCGATAGGCAGTTACGAGCAGTACTTC.

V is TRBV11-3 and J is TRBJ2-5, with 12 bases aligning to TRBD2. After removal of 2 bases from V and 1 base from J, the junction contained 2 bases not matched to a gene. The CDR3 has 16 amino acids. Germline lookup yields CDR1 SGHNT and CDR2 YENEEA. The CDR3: CASSLKTSGSQETQYF. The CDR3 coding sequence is TGTGCCAGCAGCTTAAAGACTAGCGGGAGCCAAGAGACCCAGTACTTC.

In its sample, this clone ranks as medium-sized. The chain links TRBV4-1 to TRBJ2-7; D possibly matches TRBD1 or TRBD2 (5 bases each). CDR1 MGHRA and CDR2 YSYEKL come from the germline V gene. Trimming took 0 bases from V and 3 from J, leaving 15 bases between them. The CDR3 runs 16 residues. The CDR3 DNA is TGCGCCAGCAGCCAAGATCTGGGGGACGTAGTCTACGAGCAGTACTTC. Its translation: CASSQDLGDVVYEQYF.

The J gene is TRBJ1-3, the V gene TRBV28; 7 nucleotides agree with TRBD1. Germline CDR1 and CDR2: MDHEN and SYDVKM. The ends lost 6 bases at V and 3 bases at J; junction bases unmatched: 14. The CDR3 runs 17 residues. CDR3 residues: CASSPSTGLLVGNTIYF. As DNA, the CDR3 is TGTGCCAGCAGCCCCTCGACAGGGCTACTAGTTGGAAACACCATATATTTT.

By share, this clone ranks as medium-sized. This CDR3 reads CASSESGTSGPEGYEQYF. The CDR3 DNA reads as TGTGCCAGCAGCGAATCCGGGACTAGCGGCCCGGAGGGGTACGAGCAGTACTTC. The chain carries TRBV11-3 and TRBJ2-7, with TRBD2 matching over 11 bases. V was clipped by 5 bases and J by 4 bases; unmatched bases: 16. The CDR3 extends over 18 amino acids. Germline V lookup: CDR1 SGHNT, CDR2 YENEEA.

The CDR3 protein is CASSLIRDRGYEQYF. For the CDR3, the DNA is TGCGCCAGCAGCCTGATCCGGGACAGGGGCTACGAGCAGTACTTC. The V and J genes are TRBV5-1 and TRBJ2-7, with 10 bases identical to TRBD1. In germline, CDR1 is SGHRS, CDR2 YFSETQ. The length of the CDR3 is 15 residues. Trimming took 4 bases from V and 3 from J; bases not matched to a gene: 7.

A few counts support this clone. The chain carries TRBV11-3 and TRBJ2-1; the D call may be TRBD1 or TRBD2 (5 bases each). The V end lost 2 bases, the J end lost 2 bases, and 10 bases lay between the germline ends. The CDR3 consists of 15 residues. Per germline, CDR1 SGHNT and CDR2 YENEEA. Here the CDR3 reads CASSLIGTPYNEQFF. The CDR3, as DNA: TGTGCCAGCAGCTTAATAGGGACCCCCTACAATGAGCAGTTCTTC.